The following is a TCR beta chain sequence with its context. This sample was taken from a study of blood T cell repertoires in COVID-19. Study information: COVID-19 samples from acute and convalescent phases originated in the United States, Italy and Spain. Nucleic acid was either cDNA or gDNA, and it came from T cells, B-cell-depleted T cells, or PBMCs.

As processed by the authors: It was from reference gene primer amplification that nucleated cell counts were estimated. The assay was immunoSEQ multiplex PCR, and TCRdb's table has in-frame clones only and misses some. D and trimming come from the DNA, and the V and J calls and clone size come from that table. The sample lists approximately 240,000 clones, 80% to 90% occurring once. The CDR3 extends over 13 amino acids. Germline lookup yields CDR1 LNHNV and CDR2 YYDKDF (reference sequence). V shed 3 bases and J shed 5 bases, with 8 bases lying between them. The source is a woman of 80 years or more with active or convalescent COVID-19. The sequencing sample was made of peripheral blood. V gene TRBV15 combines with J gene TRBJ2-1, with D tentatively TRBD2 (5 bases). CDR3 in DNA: TGTGCCACCAGCAGCACCGGGAACAATGAGCAGTTCTTC. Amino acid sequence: CATSSTGNNEQFF.